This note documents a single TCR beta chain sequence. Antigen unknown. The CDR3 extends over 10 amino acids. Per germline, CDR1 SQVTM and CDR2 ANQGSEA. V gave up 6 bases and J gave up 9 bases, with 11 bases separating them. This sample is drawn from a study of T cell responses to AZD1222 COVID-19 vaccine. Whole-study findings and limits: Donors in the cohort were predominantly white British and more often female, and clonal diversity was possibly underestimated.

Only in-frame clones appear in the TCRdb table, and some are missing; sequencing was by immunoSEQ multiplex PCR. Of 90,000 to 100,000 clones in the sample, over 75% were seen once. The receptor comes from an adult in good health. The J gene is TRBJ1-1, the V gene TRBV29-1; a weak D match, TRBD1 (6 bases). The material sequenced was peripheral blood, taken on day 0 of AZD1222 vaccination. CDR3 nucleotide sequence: TGCAGCGTGGACCAGGGGAAAGCTTTCTTT. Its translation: CSVDQGKAFF.